The subject of this entry is one T cell receptor (beta chain). This CDR3 contains 17 residues. Per germline, CDR1 SEHNR and CDR2 FQNEAQ (reference sequence). Trimming took 5 bases from V and 1 from J, leaving 17 bases between them. The sample originates from a study of blood T cell repertoires in COVID-19. Study information: Collection of acute and convalescent COVID-19 samples took place in the United States, Italy and Spain. Sample material is recorded as cDNA or gDNA derived from T cells, B-cell-depleted T cells, or PBMCs.

Clinical history as reported by participants underpinned cohort assignment. In the source study's methods: Reference gene primers were amplified, and this amplification served to estimate nucleated cell counts. The repertoire was sequenced with immunoSEQ multiplex PCR; TCRdb's copy has only in-frame clones and lacks some. The V and J calls and clone size come from that table; D and trimming were worked out from the DNA. The data contain roughly 260,000 clones, approximately 86% of them seen just once; the ten biggest clones take up nearly 6.5%. Sequencing was done on a sample of PBMCs or T cells enriched from blood (not recorded which). The V and J genes are TRBV7-9 and TRBJ2-2, with D perhaps TRBD2 (6 bases). The receptor was derived from a woman younger than 45 with acute COVID-19. The CDR3: CASSRVRDFLNTGELFF. In DNA form, the CDR3 reads TGTGCCAGCAGCCGAGTCCGGGACTTCTTGAACACCGGGGAGCTGTTTTTT.